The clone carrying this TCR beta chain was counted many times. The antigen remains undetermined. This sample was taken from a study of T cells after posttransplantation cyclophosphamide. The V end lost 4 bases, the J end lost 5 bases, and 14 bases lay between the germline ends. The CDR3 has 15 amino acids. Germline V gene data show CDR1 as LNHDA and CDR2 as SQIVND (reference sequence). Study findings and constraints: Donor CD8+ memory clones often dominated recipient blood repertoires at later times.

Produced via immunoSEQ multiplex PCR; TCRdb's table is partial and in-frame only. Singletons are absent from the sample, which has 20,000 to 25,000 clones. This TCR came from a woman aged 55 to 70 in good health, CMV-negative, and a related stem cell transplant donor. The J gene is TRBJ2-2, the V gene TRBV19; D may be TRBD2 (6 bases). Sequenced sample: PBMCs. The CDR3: CASSTFLGGTGELFF. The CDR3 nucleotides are TGTGCCAGTAGTACCTTCCTTGGGGGGACCGGGGAGCTGTTTTTT.